This note documents a single TCR beta chain sequence. As yet, its antigen is unknown. Vbeta (60) and Jbeta (13) primers were used in the PCR. Authors' methods: It was a later analysis that counted about 80 million unique TCR beta chains, of which some 12 million were shared. Assay: immunoSEQ multiplex PCR; the TCRdb copy retains only in-frame clones and omits some. The D gene and trimming were derived from the DNA, and the V and J assignments and clone size from that table. In the table there are around 130,000 clones, about 81% of which are singletons. Looked up from germline, CDR1 is MNHEY and CDR2 is SMNVEV (reference sequence). The CDR3 sequence is 15 residues long. V was clipped by 4 bases and J by 5 bases; unmatched bases: 7. This sample is drawn from a study of cytomegalovirus exposure and HLA in healthy donors. Findings and caveats of the study: Testing in vitro showed three CMV-associated chains specific for CMV antigens. Among TCR beta chains, those listed as cytomegalovirus-associated numbered roughly 150. Compared with the roughly 730-donor mean, an Asian-associated ancestry cluster reportedly had fewer N-insertions, according to a later analysis.

The V gene is TRBV27, the J gene TRBJ2-3; 9 nucleotides align to TRBD1. The clonotype comes from a middle-aged woman in good health and CMV-seropositive. The sample taken for sequencing was PBMCs. The CDR3 region has the DNA TGTGCCAGCAGTTACGGGGGACAGGGTGTAGATACGCAGTATTTT. It codes for CASSYGGQGVDTQYF.